Presented here are 28 T cell receptor delta chains from one specimen sequenced in a study of gamma-delta T cells after stem cell transplantation. TCRdb re-called the RT-PCR reads through CATT. This repertoire shows thousands of delta-chain clones, 21% found once; its top ten account for roughly 24%. What was sequenced was gamma-delta T cells. These receptors all stem from a human donor. It is not recorded whose cells these are; they may come from a transplant donor.

This clone is labeled large. The chain has TRDV2 and TRDJ3; 12 bases are shared with TRDD3. The V segment lost 3 bases and the J segment 0 bases; nucleotides outside the gene matches: 11. CDR1 is GEAIGNYY and CDR2 is EKD in the germline V gene. The CDR3 extends over 21 amino acids. CDR3 sequence reads: CACDSVYWGIQSSWDTRQMFF. DNA of the CDR3: TGTGCCTGTGACTCGGTTTACTGGGGGATACAGAGCTCCTGGGACACCCGACAGATGTTTTTC.

About this clone: The junction shows a germline mismatch at one end, possibly a read error. The J gene is TRDJ1, the V gene TRDV2; D is ambiguous. Germline assignment: CDR1 GEAIGNYY and CDR2 EKD. The CDR3 consists of 16 residues. DNA of the CDR3: TGTGCCTGTGACACCCTCGTGGGCCGGTACACCGATAAACCCATCTTT. Translation gives CACDTLVGRYTDKPIF.

As regards this clone: TCRdb has a much larger clone's protein, which differs at residue 9 from the translation of this DNA, likely because of a read error; what is shown is the protein translated from the DNA. The V gene is TRDV2, the J gene TRDJ1; 7 bases match TRDD3. The V gene's germline CDR1 is GEAIGNYY and CDR2 EKD. V gave up 0 bases and J gave up 0 bases; unmatched junction bases: 6. The CDR3 runs 16 residues. This CDR3 reads CACDTPWGAYTDKLIF. CDR3 in DNA: TGTGCCTGTGACACCCCCTGGGGGGCGTACACCGATAAACTCATCTTT.

This clone is medium-sized (0.01 to 0.1%). The chain is built from TRDV2 and TRDJ1, with TRDD3 identical over 11 bases. The V and J ends lost 0 bases and 0 bases, in that order; junction bases with no gene match: 8. This CDR3 comprises 18 residues. The V gene's germline CDR1 is GEAIGNYY and CDR2 EKD. This chain's CDR3 is CACDTAGGYTGYTDKLIF. The DNA for the CDR3 is TGTGCCTGTGACACCGCTGGGGGATACACGGGGTACACCGATAAACTCATCTTT.

As regards this clone: This DNA's translation and the protein TCRdb lists, from a much larger clone, do not match at residue 4, likely due to a read error; the protein shown is translated from the DNA. The chain has TRDV2 and TRDJ1, with 8 bases matching TRDD2. V was clipped by 5 bases and J by 0 bases; unmatched bases: 19. Germline V CDR1 and CDR2: GEAIGNYY, EKD. CDR3 length: 19 amino acids. Written as DNA, the CDR3 is TGTGCCTGTGGCCCCCTACTTCCTACGTGGGGTGGGCACACCGATAAACTCATCTTT. Protein product: CACGPLLPTWGGHTDKLIF.

In regard to this clone: A far larger clone is only one base removed, so a read error is likely. The genes are TRDV2 and TRDJ3, with 9 bases identical to TRDD3. J was trimmed by 0 bases and V by 1 base; bases with no gene match: 18. CDR1 is GEAIGNYY, CDR2 EKD, per germline. The CDR3 contains 23 residues. The CDR3 sequence is CACDTLRELGDPLSSWDTRQMFF. The CDR3 DNA sequence: TGTGCCTGTGACACTCTAAGAGAACTGGGGGACCCCTTGAGCTCCTGGGACACCCGACAGATGTTTTTC.

Judged by abundance, this clone is medium-sized (0.01 to 0.1%). The chain combines TRDV2 with TRDJ1; 7 positions match TRDD3. J lost 2 bases, V lost 0 bases, and 5 bases had no gene match. The CDR3 is 15 residues long. In germline, CDR1 is GEAIGNYY, CDR2 EKD. CDR3 DNA: TGTGCCTGTGACACCGTTTCGGGGGATACCGATAAACTCATCTTT. As protein: CACDTVSGDTDKLIF.

As for this clone: TCRdb shows a much larger clone's protein in place of this DNA's translation, and the two differ at residue 4, likely through a read error; the protein shown is translated from the DNA. The J gene is TRDJ1, the V gene TRDV2; D unclear. The CDR3 covers 16 residues. Germline loops: CDR1 GEAIGNYY, CDR2 EKD. The V end lost 5 bases, the J end lost 0 bases, and 18 bases lay between the germline ends. CDR3 in DNA: TGTGCCTGTGGCGCCGTCGGGGCCTTGTACACCGATAAACTCATCTTT. This sequence encodes CACGAVGALYTDKLIF.

A remark on this clone: Since a far larger clone is one base different, this is likely a read error. At the DNA level, this CDR3 is encoded by other sequences in the same sample as well. The V call is TRDV2, the J call TRDJ1; D is uncertain. The germline gives CDR1 GEAIGNYY, CDR2 EKD. The CDR3 extends over 16 amino acids. The CDR3 spells CACDTLKPSYTDKLIF. CDR3 in DNA: TGTGCCTGCGACACTCTTAAGCCCTCGTACACCGATAAACTCATCTTT.

This clone is judged medium-sized. The chain recombines TRDV2 with TRDJ1, with TRDD3 identical over 10 bases. The J segment lost 4 bases and the V segment lost 1 base, leaving 20 bases of the junction unmatched. The germline V gene has CDR1 GEAIGNYY and CDR2 EKD. CDR3 length: 20 amino acids. The CDR3 DNA sequence: TGTGCCTGTGACACTTTAAAGGGGGGATACGCCGGCATTAAAGGCGATAAACTCATCTTT. This sequence encodes CACDTLKGGYAGIKGDKLIF.

This clone is medium-sized. Other DNA sequences in this sample translate to the same CDR3. The chain carries TRDV2 and TRDJ1, with 13 bases fitting TRDD3. The germline CDR1 and CDR2 sequences are GEAIGNYY and EKD. After removal of 3 bases from V and 4 bases from J, the junction contained 7 bases not matched to a gene. The CDR3 covers 16 residues. CDR3: CACDLLTGGYGDKLIF. The CDR3 coding sequence is TGTGCCTGTGACCTCCTCACTGGGGGATACGGCGATAAACTCATCTTT.

This clone was counted a few times. V usage is TRDV1 and J usage is TRDJ1; TRDD3 is a possible D gene (6 bases). The CDR3 spans 25 residues. Germline-derived CDR1 and CDR2 are TSWWSYY and QGS. Trimming cost V 3 bases and J 0 bases, with 41 bases left between them. For the CDR3, the DNA is TGTGCTCTTGGGGAGCACATATATCCGATTGGGGGGACCGGACGGTACCGGCTTTACACCGATAAACTCATCTTT. Amino acid sequence: CALGEHIYPIGGTGRYRLYTDKLIF.

Remarks on this clone: A read error likely explains this, since a far larger clone differs by one base. The CDR3 DNA is TGTGCCTGTGACCCCCTCTTTAGTGCCCGCGATGGGGGATACGTGCTTTTGACCGATAAACTCATCTTT. Its protein is CACDPLFSARDGGYVLLTDKLIF. The chain has TRDV2 and TRDJ1, with 11 positions matching TRDD3. The CDR3 has 23 residues. J lost 2 bases, V lost 3 bases, and 28 bases had no gene match. Germline lookup yields CDR1 GEAIGNYY and CDR2 EKD.

Regarding this clone: A single base separates this from a much larger clone, so it may be a read error. The gene calls are TRDV2 and TRDJ1; D is unclear. CDR1 is GEAIGNYY, CDR2 EKD, per germline. CDR3 length: 16 residues. The V end lost 0 bases, the J end lost 1 base, and 14 bases lay between the germline ends. The CDR3 reads CACDTLAGPSTDKLIF. CDR3 DNA sequence: TGTGCCTGTGACACCCTGGCCGGGCCGAGCACCGATAAACTCATCTTT.

A word on this clone: The protein TCRdb gives is from a much larger clone and does not agree with this DNA's translation at residue 8, likely a read error; the protein shown here comes from the DNA. The rearrangement uses TRDV2 and TRDJ1; D not certain. This CDR3 is 14 amino acids long. CDR1 and CDR2 from the germline V gene are GEAIGNYY and EKD. V shed 3 bases and J shed 8 bases, with 18 bases lying between them. CDR3 loop: CACDALTEGLKLIF. The CDR3 DNA follows: TGTGCCTGTGACGCTCTAACTGAAGGTCTAAAACTCATCTTT.

Worth noting for this clone: With a much larger clone just one base away, this may be a read error. The gene calls are TRDV2 and TRDJ1; 8 bases are shared with TRDD3. Trimming removed 1 base from V and 0 bases from J; junction bases left unmatched: 15. The germline V gene encodes CDR1 GEAIGNYY and CDR2 EKD. This CDR3 comprises 19 residues. DNA for the CDR3: TGTGCCTGTGACACAGTAGGAGCTGGGGGACCGCCGTACACCGATAAACTCATCTTT. This sequence encodes CACDTVGAGGPPYTDKLIF.

This clone was seen only once. This may be a read error, as it is one base from a much larger clone. The chain is built from TRDV1 and TRDJ1, with 13 bases identical to TRDD3. With V trimmed by 4 bases and J by 6 bases, 29 bases remained unmatched. There are 23 residues in the CDR3. Germline values: CDR1 TSWWSYY, CDR2 QGS. The CDR3 sequence is CALGGPVLPKKLGDTRIVNKLIF. DNA of the CDR3: TGTGCTCTTGGGGGTCCGGTCCTTCCTAAAAAACTGGGGGATACGCGTATCGTCAATAAACTCATCTTT.

As regards this clone: This DNA translates differently at residue 5 from the TCRdb protein, which is that of a much larger clone; a read error is likely, and the protein shown is the DNA's own translation. The chain has TRDV2 and TRDJ1, with D hard to call. The CDR3 covers 16 residues. The V gene lost 3 bases and the J gene lost 3 bases, with 19 bases spanning the gap. Germline V gene lookup returns CDR1 GEAIGNYY and CDR2 EKD. CDR3 sequence reads: CACDAVGPGWADKLIF. The CDR3 DNA follows: TGTGCCTGTGACGCCGTGGGTCCAGGGTGGGCCGATAAACTCATCTTT.

By share, this clone counts as medium-sized. The gene calls are TRDV1 and TRDJ1, with 12 positions matching TRDD3. The CDR3 covers 23 residues. Germline trimming cut 0 bases from V and 0 bases from J; bases unmatched to any gene: 20. Germline lookup yields CDR1 TSWWSYY and CDR2 QGS. The CDR3: CALGELLPLRTGGYRGNTDKLIF. CDR3 in DNA: TGTGCTCTTGGGGAACTTCTCCCTCTCCGTACTGGGGGATACCGGGGAAACACCGATAAACTCATCTTT.

This clone is medium-sized within its sample. This likely reflects a read error, since a far larger clone is one base away. Other DNA variants within this sample encode the same CDR3. The genes are TRDV2 and TRDJ1; D not certain. Trimming stripped 0 bases from V and 0 bases from J, with 19 bases between. In germline, CDR1 is GEAIGNYY, CDR2 EKD. The CDR3 is 18 residues long. CDR3 protein: CACDTLLTPNSYTDKLIF. The CDR3 DNA is TGTGCCTGTGACACCCTGCTAACACCGAATTCATACACCGATAAACTCATCTTT.

This clone was recorded a few times. The gene calls are TRDV1 and TRDJ1; possible D gene TRDD3, 5 bases. The V and J ends lost 4 bases and 0 bases respectively, with 24 bases between them. Germline V lookup: CDR1 TSWWSYY, CDR2 QGS. The CDR3 runs to 19 residues. The CDR3 DNA follows: TGTGCTCTTGGGGTCCCTGGCCGGGGGGGGGCTCCGTACACCGATAAACTCATCTTT. This codes for CALGVPGRGGAPYTDKLIF.

With regard to this clone: TCRdb attributes to this sequence the protein of a much larger clone, which differs from the DNA translation at residue 11; a read error is likely, and the protein displayed is translated from the DNA. The chain recombines TRDV2 with TRDJ1; TRDD3 aligns across 7 bases. Germline CDR1 is GEAIGNYY and CDR2 is EKD. The trim removed 1 base at V and 4 bases at J, leaving 11 bases unmatched. The CDR3 is made up of 16 amino acids. This CDR3 is CACDTLGVQYIDKLIF. CDR3 bases: TGTGCCTGTGACACTCTGGGGGTCCAGTACATCGATAAACTCATCTTT.

In its sample, this clone is medium-sized. The chain is built from TRDV2 and TRDJ1, with 9 bases matching TRDD3. The germline CDR1 and CDR2 sequences are GEAIGNYY and EKD. The CDR3 spans 19 residues. The V and J ends lost 3 bases and 0 bases, in that order; junction bases with no gene match: 16. CDR3 DNA: TGTGCCTGTGACGCCGTTGTACTGGGGGACCCCCTGTACACCGATAAACTCATCTTT. Its translation is CACDAVVLGDPLYTDKLIF.

The sample holds a few counts of this clone. A clone one base away is much larger, so this may be a read error. CDR3 in amino acids: CACDAVAGGPISSWDTRQMFF. In DNA form, the CDR3 reads TGTGCCTGTGACGCCGTTGCTGGGGGACCAATTAGCTCCTGGGACACCCGACAGATGTTTTTC. The J gene is TRDJ3, the V gene TRDV2, with 8 bases lining up with TRDD3. The V and J ends lost 3 bases and 0 bases, in that order; junction bases with no gene match: 15. Germline CDR1 and CDR2: GEAIGNYY and EKD. The CDR3 sequence is 21 residues long.

By frequency in the sample, this clone is large. The chain couples TRDV2 to TRDJ3, with D possibly matching TRDD3 (5 bases). The germline gives CDR1 GEAIGNYY, CDR2 EKD. With 1 base removed from V and 0 bases from J, the gap between germline ends came to 15 bases. CDR3 length equals 19 residues. The CDR3 sequence: CACDTSGIPSSWDTRQMFF. CDR3 coding DNA: TGTGCCTGTGACACGTCAGGGATTCCGAGCTCCTGGGACACCCGACAGATGTTTTTC.

As to this clone: A far larger clone is only one base removed, so a read error is likely. This sample also contains other DNA sequences that code for the same CDR3. The V and J genes are TRDV2 and TRDJ1; 9 bases are shared with TRDD3. The CDR3 runs to 21 residues. Germline CDR1 reads GEAIGNYY; CDR2 reads EKD. This chain's CDR3 is CACEALRPGATGGYSTDKLIF. CDR3 nucleotides: TGCGCCTGTGAGGCGTTACGACCGGGCGCGACGGGGGGATACAGCACCGATAAACTCATCTTT.

Notes on this clone: A far bigger clonotype differs at one base, so this is likely a read error. The chain carries TRDV2 and TRDJ1; TRDD3 agrees at 13 bases. The CDR3 is 21 amino acids. Germline assignment: CDR1 GEAIGNYY and CDR2 EKD. J was trimmed by 0 bases and V by 5 bases; bases with no gene match: 20. The CDR3 DNA follows: TGTGCCTGTGGCAACCTTCCCGGTACTGGGGGATACGGCCGGTACACCGATAAACTCATCTTT. This gives the protein CACGNLPGTGGYGRYTDKLIF.

This clone was recorded a few times. The protein that TCRdb holds for this DNA derives from a much larger clone and differs from the translated DNA at residue 9, which likely indicates a read error; the protein shown here is translated from the DNA. This chain links TRDV2 with TRDJ3; D possibly corresponds to TRDD2 (5 bases). The germline V and J ends were trimmed by 0 bases and 0 bases, with 23 bases remaining between them. Germline V gene data show CDR1 as GEAIGNYY and CDR2 as EKD. This CDR3 spans 22 amino acids. The CDR3 loop is CACDTAESPSAAGSWDTRQMFF. CDR3 coding DNA: TGTGCCTGTGACACCGCCGAGTCTCCTAGCGCCGCAGGCTCCTGGGACACCCGACAGATGTTTTTC.